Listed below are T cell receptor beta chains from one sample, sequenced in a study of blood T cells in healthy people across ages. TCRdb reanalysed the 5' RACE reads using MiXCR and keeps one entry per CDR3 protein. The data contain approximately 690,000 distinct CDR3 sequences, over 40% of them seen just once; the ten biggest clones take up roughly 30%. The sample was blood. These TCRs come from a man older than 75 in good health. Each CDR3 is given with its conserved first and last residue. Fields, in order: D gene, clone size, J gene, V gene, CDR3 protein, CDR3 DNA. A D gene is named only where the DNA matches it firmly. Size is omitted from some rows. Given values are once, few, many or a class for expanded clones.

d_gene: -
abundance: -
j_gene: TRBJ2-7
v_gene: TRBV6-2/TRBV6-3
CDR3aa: CATSGAISYEQYF
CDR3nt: TGTGCCACCTCAGGGGCGATCTCCTACGAGCAGTACTTC

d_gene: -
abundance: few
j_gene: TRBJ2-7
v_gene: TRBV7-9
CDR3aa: CASSLVVTDYEQYF
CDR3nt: TGTGCCAGCAGCTTAGTGGTGACGGACTACGAGCAGTACTTC

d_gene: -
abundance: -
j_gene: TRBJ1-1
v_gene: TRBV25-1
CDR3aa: CASSARAGWFTEAFF
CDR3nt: TGTGCCAGCAGTGCAAGGGCCGGTTGGTTCACTGAAGCTTTCTTT

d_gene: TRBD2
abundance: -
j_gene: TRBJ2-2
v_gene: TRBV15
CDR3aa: CATSRQRDDTGELFF
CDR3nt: TGTGCCACCAGCAGACAGCGGGATGACACCGGGGAGCTGTTTTTT

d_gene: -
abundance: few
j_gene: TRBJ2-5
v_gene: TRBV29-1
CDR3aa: CSVEDVWEVETQYF
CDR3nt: TGCAGCGTTGAAGATGTTTGGGAAGTGGAGACCCAGTACTTC

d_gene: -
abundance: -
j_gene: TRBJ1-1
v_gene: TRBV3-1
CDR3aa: CASSQDAGYTEAFF
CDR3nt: TGTGCCAGCAGCCAAGATGCAGGATACACTGAAGCTTTCTTT

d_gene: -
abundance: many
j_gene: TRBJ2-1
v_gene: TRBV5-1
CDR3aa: CASSSDSFYNEQFF
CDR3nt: TGCGCCAGCAGCTCAGACAGTTTCTACAATGAGCAGTTCTTC

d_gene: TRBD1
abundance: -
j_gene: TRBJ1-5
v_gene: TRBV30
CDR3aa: CAWSRVAGTGIQPQHF
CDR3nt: TGTGCCTGGAGTAGGGTTGCCGGGACAGGGATTCAGCCCCAGCATTTT

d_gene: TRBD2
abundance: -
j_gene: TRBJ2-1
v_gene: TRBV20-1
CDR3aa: CSANPTSGLNNEQFF
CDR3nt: TGCAGTGCTAACCCCACTAGCGGGTTAAACAATGAGCAGTTCTTC

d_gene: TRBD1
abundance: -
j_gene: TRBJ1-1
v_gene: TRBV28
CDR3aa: CASSFAGTGPEAFF
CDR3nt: TGTGCCAGCAGTTTTGCCGGGACAGGGCCTGAAGCTTTCTTT

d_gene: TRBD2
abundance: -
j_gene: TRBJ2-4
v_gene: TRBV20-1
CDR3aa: CSASFGRGGPSKNIQYF
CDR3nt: TGCAGTGCTAGTTTTGGGCGGGGGGGCCCAAGCAAAAACATTCAGTACTTC

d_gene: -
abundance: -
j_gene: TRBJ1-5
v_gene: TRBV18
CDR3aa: CASSPAGLRGNQPQHF
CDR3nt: TGTGCCAGCTCACCAGCAGGCTTGAGGGGAAATCAGCCCCAGCATTTT

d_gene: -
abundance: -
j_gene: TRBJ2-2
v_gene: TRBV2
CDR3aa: CASSPTWGHNTGELFF
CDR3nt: TGTGCCAGCAGTCCAACATGGGGACACAACACCGGGGAGCTGTTTTTT

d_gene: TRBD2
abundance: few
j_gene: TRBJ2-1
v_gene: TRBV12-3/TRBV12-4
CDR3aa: CASSYLGGGGNEQFF
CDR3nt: TGTGCCAGCAGCTACTTGGGTGGCGGGGGGAATGAGCAGTTCTTC

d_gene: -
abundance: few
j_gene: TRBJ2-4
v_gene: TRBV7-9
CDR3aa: CASSEGAKNIQYF
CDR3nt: TGTGCCAGCAGCGAGGGCGCCAAAAACATTCAGTACTTC

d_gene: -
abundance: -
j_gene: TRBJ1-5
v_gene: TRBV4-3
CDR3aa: CASSQSTDVGRPQHF
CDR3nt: TGCGCCAGCAGCCAGTCCACAGACGTAGGTCGGCCCCAGCATTTT

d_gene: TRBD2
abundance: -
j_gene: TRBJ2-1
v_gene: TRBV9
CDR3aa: CASSPPRGRATNEQFF
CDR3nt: TGTGCCAGCAGCCCCCCCCGTGGGAGGGCCACCAATGAGCAGTTCTTC

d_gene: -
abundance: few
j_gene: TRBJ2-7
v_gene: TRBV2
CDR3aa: CASKDGSSYEQYF
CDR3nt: TGTGCCAGCAAAGACGGGAGCTCCTACGAGCAGTACTTC

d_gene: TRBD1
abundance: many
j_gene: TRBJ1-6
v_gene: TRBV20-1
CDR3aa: CSARTGPIYNSPLHF
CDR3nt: TGCAGTGCAAGGACAGGGCCTATCTATAATTCACCCCTCCACTTT

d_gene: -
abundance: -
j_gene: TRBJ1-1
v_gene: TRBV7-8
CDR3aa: CASSLGVGRGTEAFF
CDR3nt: TGTGCCAGCAGCTTAGGGGTGGGTCGCGGCACTGAAGCTTTCTTT

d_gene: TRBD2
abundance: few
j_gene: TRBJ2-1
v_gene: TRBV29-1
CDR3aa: CSVISSGRDNEQFF
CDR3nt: TGCAGCGTTATTTCTAGCGGGAGGGACAATGAGCAGTTCTTC

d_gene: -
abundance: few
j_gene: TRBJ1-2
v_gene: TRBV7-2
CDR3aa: CASSAYPASNYGYTF
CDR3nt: TGTGCCAGCAGCGCCTACCCAGCATCTAACTATGGCTACACCTTC

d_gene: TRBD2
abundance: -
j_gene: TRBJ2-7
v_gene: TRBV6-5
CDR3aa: CASSSSGSYEQYF
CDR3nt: TGTGCCAGCAGTTCTAGCGGGAGTTACGAGCAGTACTTC

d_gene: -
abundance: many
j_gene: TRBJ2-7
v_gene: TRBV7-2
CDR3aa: CASSLALGDEQYF
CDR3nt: TGTGCCAGCAGCTTAGCTCTGGGGGACGAGCAGTACTTC

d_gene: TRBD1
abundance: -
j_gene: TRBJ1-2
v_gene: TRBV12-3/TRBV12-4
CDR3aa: CASSTAPGQVYGYTF
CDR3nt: TGTGCCAGCAGTACAGCCCCGGGACAGGTCTATGGCTACACCTTC

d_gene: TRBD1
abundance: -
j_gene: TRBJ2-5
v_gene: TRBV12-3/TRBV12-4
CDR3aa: CASSLPKQGAGYNNEQYF
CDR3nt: TGTGCCAGCAGTTTGCCCAAACAGGGGGCAGGCTACAACAATGAGCAGTACTTC

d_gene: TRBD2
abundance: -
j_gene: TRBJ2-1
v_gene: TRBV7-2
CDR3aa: CASSFNILAGVTYNEQFF
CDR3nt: TGTGCCAGCAGCTTCAATATCTTAGCGGGAGTTACCTACAATGAGCAGTTCTTC

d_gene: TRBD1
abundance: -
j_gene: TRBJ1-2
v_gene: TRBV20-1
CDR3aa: CSASPGTGADGYTF
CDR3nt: TGCAGTGCTAGCCCAGGGACAGGGGCCGATGGCTACACCTTC

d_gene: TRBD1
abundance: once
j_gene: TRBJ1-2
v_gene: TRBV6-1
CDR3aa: CASSPDRAAVGYTF
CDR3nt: TGTGCCAGCAGTCCGGACAGGGCTGCTGTTGGCTACACCTTC

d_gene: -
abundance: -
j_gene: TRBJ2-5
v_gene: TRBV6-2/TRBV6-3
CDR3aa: CAGSLLFQETQYF
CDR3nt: TGTGCCGGCAGTTTATTGTTCCAAGAGACCCAGTACTTC

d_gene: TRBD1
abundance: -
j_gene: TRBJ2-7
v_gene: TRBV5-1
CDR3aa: CASSLPGQNYEQYF
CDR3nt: TGCGCCAGCAGCTTGCCGGGACAGAACTACGAGCAGTACTTC

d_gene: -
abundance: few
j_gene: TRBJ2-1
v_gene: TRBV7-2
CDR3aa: CASSLGGAVNEQFF
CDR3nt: TGTGCCAGCAGCTTAGGGGGGGCTGTGAATGAGCAGTTCTTC

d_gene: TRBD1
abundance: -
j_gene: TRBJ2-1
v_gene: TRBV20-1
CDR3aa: CSARGPGTGESTSNEQFF
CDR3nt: TGCAGTGCTAGAGGTCCCGGGACAGGGGAATCGACCAGCAATGAGCAGTTCTTC

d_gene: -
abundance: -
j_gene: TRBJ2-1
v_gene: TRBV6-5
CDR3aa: CASSYSTANEQFF
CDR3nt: TGTGCCAGCAGTTACTCGACGGCGAATGAGCAGTTCTTC

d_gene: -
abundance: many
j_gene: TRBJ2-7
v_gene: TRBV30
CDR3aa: CAWSDFGRGPYEQYF
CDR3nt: TGTGCCTGGAGTGACTTCGGACGGGGCCCATACGAGCAGTACTTC

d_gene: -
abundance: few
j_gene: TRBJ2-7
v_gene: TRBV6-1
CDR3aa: CASRPESYEQYF
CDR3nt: TGTGCCAGCAGACCTGAGTCCTACGAGCAGTACTTC

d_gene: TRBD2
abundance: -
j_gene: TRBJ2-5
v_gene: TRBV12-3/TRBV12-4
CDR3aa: CASRPSGGAFGETQYF
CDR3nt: TGTGCCAGCAGACCAAGCGGGGGGGCATTTGGGGAGACCCAGTACTTC

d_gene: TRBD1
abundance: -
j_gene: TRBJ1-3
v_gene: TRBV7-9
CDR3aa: CASSRTRDRGNTIYF
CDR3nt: TGTGCCAGCAGCCGAACCCGGGACAGAGGAAACACCATATATTTT

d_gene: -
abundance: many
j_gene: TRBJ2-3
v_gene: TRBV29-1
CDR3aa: CSVDPELSTDTQYF
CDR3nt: TGCAGCGTTGATCCTGAACTTTCCACAGATACGCAGTATTTT

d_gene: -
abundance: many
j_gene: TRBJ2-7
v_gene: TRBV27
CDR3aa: CASAGTSGRHSYEQYF
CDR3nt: TGTGCCAGCGCCGGGACAAGTGGACGACATAGCTACGAGCAGTACTTC

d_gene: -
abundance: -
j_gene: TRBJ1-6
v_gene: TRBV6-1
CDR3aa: CASSEILDLGYNSPLHF
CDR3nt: TGTGCCAGCAGTGAGATTTTGGACCTTGGGTATAATTCACCCCTCCACTTT

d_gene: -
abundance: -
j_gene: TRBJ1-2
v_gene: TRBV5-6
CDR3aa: CASSLAGLDNYGYTF
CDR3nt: TGTGCCAGCAGCTTGGCAGGTCTCGATAACTATGGCTACACCTTC

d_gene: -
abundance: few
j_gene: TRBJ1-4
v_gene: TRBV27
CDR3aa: CASTRSTNEKLFF
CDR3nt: TGTGCCAGCACACGATCAACTAATGAAAAACTGTTTTTT

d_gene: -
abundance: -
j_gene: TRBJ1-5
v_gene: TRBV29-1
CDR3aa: CSVVQGGGSNQPQHF
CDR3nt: TGCAGCGTTGTCCAGGGTGGAGGAAGCAATCAGCCCCAGCATTTT

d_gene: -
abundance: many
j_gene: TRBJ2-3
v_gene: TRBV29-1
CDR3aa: CSDGKGGTDTQYF
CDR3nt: TGCAGCGATGGCAAAGGGGGCACAGATACGCAGTATTTT

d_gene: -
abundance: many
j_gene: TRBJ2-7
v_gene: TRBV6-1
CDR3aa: CASSEAGTEYYEQYF
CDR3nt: TGTGCCAGCAGTGAAGCCGGGACCGAATACTACGAGCAGTACTTC

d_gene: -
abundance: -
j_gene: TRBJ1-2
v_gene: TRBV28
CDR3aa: CASRTLSGYTF
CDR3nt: TGTGCCAGCAGGACCCTTAGTGGCTACACCTTC

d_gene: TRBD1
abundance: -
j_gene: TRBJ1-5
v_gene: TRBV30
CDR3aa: CAWSNGQGAQPQHF
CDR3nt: TGTGCCTGGAGTAATGGACAGGGCGCACAGCCCCAGCATTTT